The 13 T cell receptor beta chains presented below share a single source sample, sequenced in a study of blood T cell repertoires in COVID-19 (dated by TCRdb to about 2020). Libraries came from the immunoSEQ multiplex PCR assay. The table was pulled from immuneACCESS by TCRdb, which kept in-frame rearrangements only. Such tables lose some clones; where checked, under half of the loss comes from unresolved V genes, and the rest has no known cause. This sample comprises about 58,000 clones, 88% of them detected only once. 20% to 25% of the sample is taken by the ten largest. Sequencing was carried out using peripheral blood. Receptor source: a woman aged 50 to 60 with active or convalescent COVID-19.

This chain uses TRBV9 with TRBJ2-1; TRBD2 agrees at 12 bases. V shed 5 bases and J 7 bases; nucleotides not matched to a gene: 19. Looked up from germline, CDR1 is SGDLS and CDR2 is YYNGEE. The CDR3 has 19 residues. The CDR3 region has the DNA TGTGCCAGCAGGAAACTGACTAGCGGGAGCGGTTTTAGGATGAATGAGCAGTTCTTC. It encodes CASRKLTSGSGFRMNEQFF.

Only one count was recorded for this clone. The rearrangement joins TRBV6-2 or TRBV6-3 to TRBJ2-5; D perhaps matches TRBD1 (6 bases). The V and J ends lost 5 bases and 1 base respectively, with 14 bases between them. The germline V gene has CDR1 MNHEY and CDR2 SVGEGT. There are 15 residues in the CDR3. The CDR3 DNA reads as TGTGCCAGCAGTATGGTTGGCAGGGGCCAAGAGACCCAGTACTTC. Its protein product is CASSMVGRGQETQYF.

This chain joins TRBV10-1 and TRBJ2-5, with D perhaps matching TRBD2 (5 bases). The CDR3 sequence is 16 residues long. Trimming pared 4 bases from V and 1 base from J, leaving 16 bases between. Germline V gives CDR1 WNHNN, CDR2 SYGVQD (reference sequence). As DNA, the CDR3 is TGCGCCAGCAGTGCGCTTAGAGGAGGCCGCCAAGAGACCCAGTACTTC. Its translation: CASSALRGGRQETQYF.

This clone has ten or more counts. The chain links TRBV2 to TRBJ2-7, with D maybe TRBD1 (5 bases). Germline V gene data show CDR1 as SNHLY and CDR2 as FYNNEI. The CDR3 runs to 16 residues. V was pared by 2 bases and J by 0 bases, with 14 bases between. CDR3 coding DNA: TGTGCCAGCAGTGAAATGGGCGGACATAGCTCCTACGAGCAGTACTTC. This gives the protein CASSEMGGHSSYEQYF.

The chain joins TRBV2 to TRBJ1-1; TRBD1 agrees at 9 bases. The CDR3 consists of 16 residues. Germline values: CDR1 SNHLY, CDR2 FYNNEI. V lost 6 bases and J lost 4; bases outside the gene matches: 12. CDR3 sequence: CASRRDRATLGTEAFF. For the CDR3, the DNA is TGTGCCAGCAGACGGGACAGGGCTACCTTGGGCACTGAAGCTTTCTTT.

This chain uses TRBV3-1 (or the pseudogene TRBV3-2) with TRBJ2-7; D gene ambiguous. This CDR3 region has 14 residues. Germline loops: CDR1 LGHDT, CDR2 YNNKEL (reference sequence). The V end lost 4 bases, the J end lost 0 bases, and 10 bases lay between the germline ends. CDR3 region: CASSPLALSYEQYF. CDR3 coding DNA: TGTGCCAGCAGCCCTTTGGCTCTCTCCTACGAGCAGTACTTC.

The chain has TRBV14 and TRBJ2-1; TRBD2 matches at 11 bases. V trimming: 3 bases; J trimming: 5 bases; junction bases outside the gene matches: 3. Germline V gene lookup returns CDR1 SGHDN and CDR2 FVKESK. This CDR3 contains 15 residues. The CDR3 sequence: CASSHLTSGNNEQFF. Here the CDR3 DNA reads TGTGCCAGCAGCCACCTGACTAGCGGGAACAATGAGCAGTTCTTC.

This chain joins TRBV2 and TRBJ2-1; 9 nucleotides match TRBD2. The CDR3 extends over 15 amino acids. Trimming at V came to 6 bases and at J to 4 bases, leaving 7 bases not matched to a gene. In germline, CDR1 is SNHLY, CDR2 FYNNEI. The CDR3 is CASRGGRALYNEQFF. DNA for the CDR3: TGTGCCAGCAGGGGCGGGAGGGCCCTTTACAATGAGCAGTTCTTC.

This clone was found a few times. This chain connects TRBV27 to TRBJ2-7, with D perhaps matching TRBD1 (5 bases). V lost 3 bases, J lost 1 base, and 13 bases lay in between. Germline CDR1 MNHEY, CDR2 SMNVEV (reference sequence). The CDR3 consists of 15 residues. The DNA of the CDR3 is TGTGCCAGCAGTTTTGACCCAAGGGGATCCTACGAGCAGTACTTC. It translates to CASSFDPRGSYEQYF.

CDR3 protein: CASSGRLAGETDTQYF. For the CDR3, the DNA is TGTGCCAGCAGCGGCCGACTAGCGGGAGAAACAGATACGCAGTATTTT. The V gene is TRBV9, the J gene TRBJ2-3; 12 bases map to TRBD2. CDR1 is SGDLS and CDR2 is YYNGEE in the germline V gene. The V segment lost 3 bases and the J segment 3 bases; nucleotides outside the gene matches: 5. CDR3 length: 16 residues. Full variable domain (rest looked up from reference TRBV9 and TRBJ2-3): DSGVTQTPKHLITATGQRVTLRCSPRSGDLSVYWYQQSLDQGLQFLIQYYNGEERAKGNILERFSAQQFPDLHSELNLSSLELGDSALYFCASSGRLAGETDTQYFGPGTRLTVL.

This clone was recorded only once. The chain employs TRBV5-1 and TRBJ1-5; D is possibly TRBD1 (6 bases). V was pared by 3 bases and J by 5 bases, with 9 bases between. The CDR3 loop spans 13 amino acids. Germline assignment: CDR1 SGHRS and CDR2 YFSETQ. The CDR3 coding sequence is TGCGCCAGCAGCTGGTCAGGGGATCAGCCCCAGCATTTT. Its protein product is CASSWSGDQPQHF.

This clone appeared once. The V and J genes are TRBV12-3 or TRBV12-4 and TRBJ2-1, with a tentative D call TRBD2 (5 bases). The CDR3 has 11 amino acids. Trimming took 8 bases from V and 7 from J, leaving 9 bases between them. CDR3 nucleotide sequence: TGTGCCAGCGGACTTGAAAATGAGCAGTTCTTC. Translated, it gives CASGLENEQFF.

The V gene is TRBV10-3, the J gene TRBJ1-2; D gene unclear. There are 14 residues in the CDR3. Trimming took 4 bases from V and 8 from J, leaving 17 bases between them. Per the germline V gene, CDR1 is ENHRY and CDR2 is SYGVKD. Here the CDR3 reads CAISGSTGSGGYTF. The CDR3 region has the DNA TGTGCCATCAGTGGGAGCACGGGGTCGGGCGGCTACACCTTC.